What follows are 18 T cell receptor beta chains derived from one specimen sequenced in a study of cytomegalovirus exposure and HLA in healthy donors. PCR primers comprised 60 Vbeta and 13 Jbeta primers. Here immunoSEQ multiplex PCR was the method, and the copy in TCRdb shows in-frame clones only, minus some. The repertoire consists of around 150,000 clones, with 79% occurring once and the leading ten covering about 5.9%. The sequenced sample was PBMCs. These receptors all stem from a man aged 45-65 years in good health and CMV-seropositive.

This chain joins TRBV5-6 and TRBJ1-5; the match to TRBD1 covers 9 bases. The CDR3 contains 14 residues. V trimming: 4 bases; J trimming: 9 bases; junction bases outside the gene matches: 8. Germline CDR1 reads SGHDT; CDR2 reads YYEEEE. CDR3 nucleotides: TGTGCCAGCAGCCCGGGACAGGGTGAAGGGCCCCAGCATTTT. As protein: CASSPGQGEGPQHF.

The chain joins TRBV5-1 to TRBJ2-5, with 9 positions matching TRBD2. CDR3 length: 16 amino acids. Per the germline V gene, CDR1 is SGHRS and CDR2 is YFSETQ. After removal of 3 bases from V and 0 bases from J, the junction contained 6 bases not matched to a gene. The CDR3 nucleotides are TGCGCCAGCAGCTCCTCCGGACTAGCGTACCAAGAGACCCAGTACTTC. Protein sequence: CASSSSGLAYQETQYF. The full variable domain, in which reference TRBV5-1 and TRBJ2-5 provide the parts outside the CDR3, is KAGVTQTPRYLIKTRGQQVTLSCSPISGHRSVSWYQQTPGQGLQFLFEYFSETQRNKGNFPGRFSGRQFSNSRSEMNVSTLELGDSALYLCASSSSGLAYQETQYFGPGTRLLVL.

J is TRBJ2-7 and V is TRBV27; D not certain. The V and J ends lost 4 bases and 4 bases respectively, with 5 bases between them. Germline V gives CDR1 MNHEY, CDR2 SMNVEV (reference sequence). The CDR3 runs 11 residues. This CDR3 is CASSSIYEQYF. Here the CDR3 DNA reads TGTGCCAGCAGTTCTATTTACGAGCAGTACTTC.

The gene calls are TRBV2 and TRBJ2-1; 12 positions match TRBD2. Per the germline V gene, CDR1 is SNHLY and CDR2 is FYNNEI. The trim removed 5 bases at V and 2 bases at J, leaving 7 bases unmatched. The CDR3 runs to 17 residues. As DNA, the CDR3 is TGTGCCAGCAGTAGGACTAGCGGGATATTGACCTACAATGAGCAGTTCTTC. As protein: CASSRTSGILTYNEQFF.

The rearrangement uses TRBV28 and TRBJ2-7; 7 positions agree with TRBD2. The germline gives CDR1 MDHEN, CDR2 SYDVKM. The J segment lost 7 bases and the V segment lost 6 bases, leaving 12 bases of the junction unmatched. This CDR3 region has 14 residues. CDR3 region: CASSGPLVGGEQYF. CDR3 nucleotide sequence: TGTGCCAGCAGCGGACCCTTAGTGGGGGGGGAGCAGTACTTC.

The chain joins TRBV6-6 to TRBJ2-3, with D perhaps matching TRBD1 (6 bases). CDR1 and CDR2 (germline): MNHNY, SVGAGI (reference sequence). The ends were cut back, 7 bases at V and 0 bases at J, with 11 bases in the middle. This CDR3 is 14 amino acids long. CDR3 protein: CASKGVPSTDTQYF. CDR3 DNA: TGTGCCAGCAAGGGGGTACCTAGCACAGATACGCAGTATTTT.

V usage is TRBV2 and J usage is TRBJ2-3, with D perhaps matching TRBD1 (6 bases). The CDR3 is 14 amino acids. Deletions cut 7 bases from V and 2 bases from J, with 13 bases between. CDR1 is SNHLY and CDR2 is FYNNEI in the germline V gene. CDR3 nucleotide sequence: TGTGCCAGCACGGGCAGGGGATACACAGATACGCAGTATTTT. This translates into CASTGRGYTDTQYF. Variable domain in full (rest from reference TRBV2 and TRBJ2-3): EPEVTQTPSHQVTQMGQEVILRCVPISNHLYFYWYRQILGQKVEFLVSFYNNEISEKSEIFDDQFSVERPDGSNFTLKIRSTKLEDSAMYFCASTGRGYTDTQYFGPGTRLTVL.

The chain links TRBV7-3 to TRBJ2-3; 9 nucleotides match TRBD2. Looked up from germline, CDR1 is SGHTA and CDR2 is FQGTGA. V trimming: 6 bases; J trimming: 4 bases; junction bases outside the gene matches: 8. The CDR3 is made up of 15 amino acids. The CDR3 DNA sequence: TGTGCCAGCAGTAATAGCGGGAGTCAGTCAGATACGCAGTATTTT. Amino acids: CASSNSGSQSDTQYF.

The chain joins TRBV19 to TRBJ2-7, with D possibly being TRBD2 (5 bases). The CDR3 extends over 15 amino acids. V was pared by 2 bases and J by 3 bases, with 14 bases between. Germline-derived CDR1 and CDR2 are LNHDA and SQIVND (reference sequence). The CDR3 loop reads CASSINRGKNYEQYF. The CDR3 DNA is TGTGCCAGTAGTATAAATCGGGGAAAGAACTACGAGCAGTACTTC.

This rearrangement joins TRBV7-7 to TRBJ2-5; 8 nucleotides agree with TRBD2. The CDR3 covers 13 residues. Germline CDR1 SSHAT, CDR2 FNYEAQ (reference sequence). The CDR3 DNA follows: TGTGCTAGCCTTCCGGGACTAGAAGAGACCCAGTACTTC. Its protein is CASLPGLEETQYF.

The rearrangement links TRBV5-4 to TRBJ2-7; 11 nucleotides line up with TRBD2. V dropped 0 bases and J dropped 0; count of bases not matched to a gene: 5. The CDR3 contains 17 residues. Germline CDR1 reads SGHNT; CDR2 reads YYREEE (reference sequence). In DNA form, the CDR3 reads TGTGCCAGCAGCTTGGGTGGACTAGCGGGCATCTCCTACGAGCAGTACTTC. Amino acids: CASSLGGLAGISYEQYF.

The rearrangement joins TRBV4-2 to TRBJ2-5; 7 bases map to TRBD1. Germline loops: CDR1 LGHNA, CDR2 YNFKEQ. Unmatched junction bases numbered 7, after V lost 1 base and J lost 5 bases. This CDR3 has 15 residues. CDR3 in amino acids: CASSQGQGVGETQYF. The CDR3 nucleotides read TGTGCCAGCAGCCAAGGACAGGGAGTGGGGGAGACCCAGTACTTC.

This sequence joins TRBV7-2 and TRBJ2-7; possible D gene TRBD2, 5 bases. There are 13 residues in the CDR3. The germline V gene has CDR1 SGHTA and CDR2 FQGNSA. V was trimmed by 1 base and J by 5 bases, leaving 9 bases between them. This CDR3 reads CASSLGRQDEQYF. The CDR3 DNA reads TGTGCCAGCAGCTTAGGGAGGCAGGACGAGCAGTACTTC.

This clone was observed once. This rearrangement joins TRBV28 to TRBJ2-5; TRBD2 matches at 13 bases. Per the germline V gene, CDR1 is MDHEN and CDR2 is SYDVKM. The V segment lost 6 bases and the J segment 5 bases; nucleotides outside the gene matches: 6. There are 15 residues in the CDR3. This CDR3 is CASSARLAGGETQYF. CDR3 nucleotide sequence: TGTGCCAGCAGCGCCAGACTAGCGGGAGGCGAGACCCAGTACTTC.

The V gene is TRBV7-3, the J gene TRBJ2-5; TRBD1 might be the D (5 bases). Per the germline V gene, CDR1 is SGHTA and CDR2 is FQGTGA. Trimming left V 5 bases short and J 6 bases short, with 13 bases between. There are 13 residues in the CDR3. In DNA, the CDR3 is TGTGCCAGCAGCCCACAAGGGGCAAAGACCCAGTACTTC. It specifies CASSPQGAKTQYF.

The chain couples TRBV5-1 to TRBJ2-3, with TRBD1 matching over 7 bases. CDR1 SGHRS and CDR2 YFSETQ come from the germline V gene. The CDR3 consists of 15 residues. V dropped 4 bases and J dropped 0; count of bases not matched to a gene: 5. The CDR3 nucleotides read TGCGCCAGCAGCCCGCGACAGGGCAGCACAGATACGCAGTATTTT. Its translation: CASSPRQGSTDTQYF. Complete variable domain (other parts from reference TRBV5-1 and TRBJ2-3): KAGVTQTPRYLIKTRGQQVTLSCSPISGHRSVSWYQQTPGQGLQFLFEYFSETQRNKGNFPGRFSGRQFSNSRSEMNVSTLELGDSALYLCASSPRQGSTDTQYFGPGTRLTVL.

V usage is TRBV5-5 and J usage is TRBJ2-5; 7 bases agree with TRBD2. The V gene end was trimmed by 0 bases and the J gene end by 4 bases; junction bases not matched to a gene: 9. The CDR3 has 16 amino acids. Germline lookup yields CDR1 SGHKS and CDR2 YYEKEE (reference sequence). In DNA form, the CDR3 reads TGTGCCAGCAGCTTGGGTCTCGCGGGAGATTCAGAGACCCAGTACTTC. Translating gives CASSLGLAGDSETQYF.

The V call is TRBV7-9, the J call TRBJ1-2, with D possibly being TRBD1 (6 bases). Germline loops: CDR1 SEHNR, CDR2 FQNEAQ (reference sequence). V lost 5 bases and J lost 6, with 16 bases in between. This CDR3 comprises 14 residues. The CDR3 protein is CASSPLMDRNGYTF. The CDR3 bases are TGTGCCAGCAGCCCTCTTATGGACAGAAATGGCTACACCTTC.